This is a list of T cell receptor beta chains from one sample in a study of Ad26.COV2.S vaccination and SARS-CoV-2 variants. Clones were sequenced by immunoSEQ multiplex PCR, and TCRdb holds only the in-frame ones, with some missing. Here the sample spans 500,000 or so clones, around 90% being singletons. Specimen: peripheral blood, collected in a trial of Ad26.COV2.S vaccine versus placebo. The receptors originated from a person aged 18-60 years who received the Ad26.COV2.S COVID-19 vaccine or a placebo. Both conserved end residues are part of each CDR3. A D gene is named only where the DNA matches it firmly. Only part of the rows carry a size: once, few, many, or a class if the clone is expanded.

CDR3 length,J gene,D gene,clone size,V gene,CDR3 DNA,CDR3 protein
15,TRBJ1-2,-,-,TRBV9,TGTGCCAGCAGCGTACGAGTCGGGGGCGCGGATGGCTACACCTTC,CASSVRVGGADGYTF
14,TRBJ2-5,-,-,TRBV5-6,TGTGCCAGCAGCTTGTTGGCAGTCCAAGAGACCCAGTACTTC,CASSLLAVQETQYF
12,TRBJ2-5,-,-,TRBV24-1,TGTGCCACCAGTAGCCCTCCAGGGACCCAGTACTTC,CATSSPPGTQYF
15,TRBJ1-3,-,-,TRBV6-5,TGTGCCAGCAGGATAGACAGCACCTCTGGAAACACCATATATTTT,CASRIDSTSGNTIYF
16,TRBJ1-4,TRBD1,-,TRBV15,TGTGCCACCAGCAGAGACCCTTTGCAGGGGGGAGAAAAACTGTTTTTT,CATSRDPLQGGEKLFF
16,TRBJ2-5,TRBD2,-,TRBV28,TGTGCCAGCAGTTTAGGGAGCCGGGGGGGTCAAGAGACCCAGTACTTC,CASSLGSRGGQETQYF
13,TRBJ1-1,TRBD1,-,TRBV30,TGTGCCTGGACGACAGGGGCGGCCACTGAAGCTTTCTTT,CAWTTGAATEAFF
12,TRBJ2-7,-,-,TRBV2,TGTGCCAGCCGGAGACAATCCTACGAGCAGTACTTC,CASRRQSYEQYF
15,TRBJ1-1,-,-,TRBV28,TGTGCCCACGGAAGGGCGTCGACCATGAACACTGAAGCTTTCTTT,CAHGRASTMNTEAFF
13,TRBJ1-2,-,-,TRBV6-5,TGTGCCAGCACGACGGGACATCGAAGGGGCTACACCTTC,CASTTGHRRGYTF
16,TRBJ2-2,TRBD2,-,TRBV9,TGTGCCAGCAGCCCAGCTAGCTCGGGGAGGGCCGGGGAGCTGTTTTTT,CASSPASSGRAGELFF
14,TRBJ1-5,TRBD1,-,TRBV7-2,TGTGCCAGCAGCTTGGGACAGCTCAATCAGCCCCAGCATTTT,CASSLGQLNQPQHF
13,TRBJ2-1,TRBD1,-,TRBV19,TGTGCCAGTAGACTCGCGGACAGGGGGTCGCAGTTCTTC,CASRLADRGSQFF
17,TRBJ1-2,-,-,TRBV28,TGTGCCTGCAAAACCACCCCCGGACAGCGACAACCGTATGGCTACACCTTC,CACKTTPGQRQPYGYTF
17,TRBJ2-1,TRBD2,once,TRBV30,TGTGCCTGGAGTCGGATTAGCGGGAGTCGGGGGGAGGATGAGCAGTTCTTC,CAWSRISGSRGEDEQFF
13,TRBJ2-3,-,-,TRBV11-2,TGTGCCAGCATCCGGGATTTCACAGATACGCAGTATTTT,CASIRDFTDTQYF
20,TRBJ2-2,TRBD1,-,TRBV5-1,TGCGCCAGCAGCTTAGAGGGACAGCTAACCCCTCTCACGCTCACCGGGGAGCTGTTTTTT,CASSLEGQLTPLTLTGELFF
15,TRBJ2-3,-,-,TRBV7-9,TGTGCCAGCAGCTTTCTGAGCGGGAGCACAGATACGCAGTATTTT,CASSFLSGSTDTQYF
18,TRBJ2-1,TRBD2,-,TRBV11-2,TGTGCCAGCAGCTTAGTTGGGTTATGTAGAACTAGCGCGCGACGGAGGTTCTTC,CASSLVGLCRTSARRRFF
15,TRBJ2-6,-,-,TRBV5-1,TGCGCCAGCAGCTTAGGCGGGGCTGGGGCCAACGTCCTGACTTTC,CASSLGGAGANVLTF
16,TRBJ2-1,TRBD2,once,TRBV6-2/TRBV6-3,TGTGCCAGCAGTTACTTGGGGACTAGCCTGTCTGAGGAGCAGTTCTTC,CASSYLGTSLSEEQFF
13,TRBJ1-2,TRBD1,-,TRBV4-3,TGCGCCAGCAGCCAAGAACAGGGGCTTGGCTACACCTTC,CASSQEQGLGYTF
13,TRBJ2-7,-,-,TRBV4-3,TGCGCCAGCAGTCAGGCGGACCGCTACGAGCAGTACTTC,CASSQADRYEQYF
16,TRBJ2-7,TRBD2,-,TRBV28,TGTGCCACCGAGGGTTCCCAAACTAGCGGGAGGGCCGAGCAGTACTTC,CATEGSQTSGRAEQYF
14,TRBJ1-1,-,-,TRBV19,TGTGCCAGTAGTATTGAGACAGGGAACACTGAAGCTTTCTTT,CASSIETGNTEAFF
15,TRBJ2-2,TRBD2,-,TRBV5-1,TGCGCCAGCAGCATGACTAGCGGGACGGGCGGGGAGCTGTTTTTT,CASSMTSGTGGELFF
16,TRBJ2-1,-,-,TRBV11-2,TGTGCCAGCAGCTTAAGGACCCCCGGCTCGTACAATGAGCAGTTCTTC,CASSLRTPGSYNEQFF
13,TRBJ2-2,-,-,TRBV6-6,TGTGCCAGCACCCGAGGGGGGGCCGGGGAGCTGTTTTTT,CASTRGGAGELFF
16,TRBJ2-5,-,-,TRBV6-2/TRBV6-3,TGTGCCAGCAGTTACTGGGCAGGGTCTAGGCAAGAGACCCAGTACTTC,CASSYWAGSRQETQYF
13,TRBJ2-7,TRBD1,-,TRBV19,TGTGCCACCGGGACAGGGCCCCCCTACGAGCAGTACTTC,CATGTGPPYEQYF
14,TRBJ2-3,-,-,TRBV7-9,TGTGCCAGCAGCCCCTCGGGACCACAAGATACGCAGTATTTT,CASSPSGPQDTQYF
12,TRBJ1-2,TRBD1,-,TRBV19,TGTGCCAGTAGCTCGACAGGGGTTGGCTACACCTTC,CASSSTGVGYTF
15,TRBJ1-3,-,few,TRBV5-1,TGCGCCAGCAGCTTGGCCGGGGGTTCTGGAAACACCATATATTTT,CASSLAGGSGNTIYF
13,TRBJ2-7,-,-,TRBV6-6,TGTGCCAGCGGGTTTGTCCCGGGGTACGAGCAGTACTTC,CASGFVPGYEQYF
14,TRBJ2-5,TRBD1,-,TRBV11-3,TGTGCCAGCAGCTCCGGGACAGGGGGTGAGACCCAGTACTTC,CASSSGTGGETQYF
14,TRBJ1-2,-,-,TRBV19,TGTGCCAGTAAAGCCAGGCCCCCTAACTATGGCTACACCTTC,CASKARPPNYGYTF
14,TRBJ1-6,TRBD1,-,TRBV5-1,TGCGCCAGCAGCTTCGACAGGGTTAATTCACCCCTCCACTTT,CASSFDRVNSPLHF
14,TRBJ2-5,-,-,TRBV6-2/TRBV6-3,TGTGCCAGCAGTTACAGGCGGCAACAAGAGACCCAGTACTTC,CASSYRRQQETQYF
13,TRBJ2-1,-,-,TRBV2,TGTGCCAGCATGGGGGGAGCGGAAAATGAGCAGTTCTTC,CASMGGAENEQFF
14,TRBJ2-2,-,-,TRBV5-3,TGTGCCAGAAGGTCAAGGGGCAGCACCGGGGAGCTGTTTTTT,CARRSRGSTGELFF
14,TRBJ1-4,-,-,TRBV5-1,TGCGCCAGCAGCTCAAGACCCTCGGGCGAAAAACTGTTTTTT,CASSSRPSGEKLFF
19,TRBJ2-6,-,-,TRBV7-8,TGTGCCAGCAGCTCCCAGCGGGCGGGACCGGTATCTGGGGCCAACGTCCTGACTTTC,CASSSQRAGPVSGANVLTF
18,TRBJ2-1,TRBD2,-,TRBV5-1,TGCGCCAGCAGCTCAGGACTAGCGGGAGTGACGGACTACAATGAGCAGTTCTTC,CASSSGLAGVTDYNEQFF